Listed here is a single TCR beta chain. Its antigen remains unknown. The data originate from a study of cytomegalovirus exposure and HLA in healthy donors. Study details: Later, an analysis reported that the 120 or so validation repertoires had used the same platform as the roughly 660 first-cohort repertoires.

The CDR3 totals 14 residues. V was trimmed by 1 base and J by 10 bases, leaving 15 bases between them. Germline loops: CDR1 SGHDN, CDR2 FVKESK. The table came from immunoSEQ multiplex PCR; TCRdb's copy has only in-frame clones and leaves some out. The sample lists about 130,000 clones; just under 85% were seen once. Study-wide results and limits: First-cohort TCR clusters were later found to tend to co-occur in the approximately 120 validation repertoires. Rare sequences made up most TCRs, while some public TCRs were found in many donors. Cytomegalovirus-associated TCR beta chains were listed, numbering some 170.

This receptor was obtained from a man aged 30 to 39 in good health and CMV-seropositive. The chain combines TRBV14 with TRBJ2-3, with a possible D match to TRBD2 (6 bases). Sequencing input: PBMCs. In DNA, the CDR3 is TGTGCCAGCAGCCAAGTTGGGGCTAGCGTAGCGCAGTATTTT. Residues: CASSQVGASVAQYF.